This T cell receptor (beta chain) was captured by sequencing in a study of Graves' ophthalmopathy and Graves' hyperthyroidism (dated by TCRdb to 2016 to 2018). For context, the study as a whole: Hyperthyroidism was defined as stable when no progression to ophthalmopathy occurred within 18 months of follow-up. In more than five hyperthyroidism patients, the T-cell repertoires found in thyroid tissue were compared with those found in blood. The study used TCR beta repertoire signatures to distinguish Graves' ophthalmopathy from Graves' hyperthyroidism and to predict progression to ophthalmopathy. To explore V-J signatures distinguishing ophthalmopathy from hyperthyroidism, a discovery set of 100 patients (more than 40 ophthalmopathy, over 55 stable hyperthyroidism) was enrolled. In total, 135 blood samples were TCR-sequenced: around 42 ophthalmopathy, some 72 hyperthyroidism and approximately 17 hyperthyroidism-to-ophthalmopathy patients. An independent validation cohort comprised about 20 hyperthyroidism patients and 15 to 17 patients who later progressed from hyperthyroidism to ophthalmopathy. After sampling, hyperthyroidism patients received methimazole starting at 30 mg daily, and ophthalmopathy patients received high-dose intravenous methylprednisolone.

This clonotype occurred many times. Its recognized antigen is unknown. Base-call qualities are not available, and no considerably larger clone is one nucleotide away. The hyperthyroidism patients were 18 to 65 years old and newly diagnosed, with a disease duration of less than 2 months. Patients with other autoimmune diseases, uncontrolled infections, pregnancy or lactation were excluded. Diagnosis was based on clinical symptoms, serum thyroxine, TRAb, thyroid ultrasound and orbital computed tomography. Total RNA was extracted with Trizol reagent and quality-checked on an Agilent 2100 Bioanalyzer. There are 14 amino acids in the CDR3, from cysteine to phenylalanine inclusive. Just CDR3 DNA is preserved here, 42 bases in frame from base 1. V loses 1 base, J loses 4 bases, and the germline ends lie 10 bases apart. The germline V gene specifies SGHVS as CDR1 and FQNEAQ as CDR2. What the research found in general, with its limitations: No statistical method was used to predetermine the sample size, and group allocation was not hidden from the investigators. Most expanded thyroid clonotypes with frequency above 0.001 were also detected in blood, suggesting blood repertoires may reflect the thyroid immune response. In cross-validation, the 13-signature model distinguished ophthalmopathy from stable hyperthyroidism with less than 90% sensitivity and around 81% specificity, while in the test set the corresponding values were about 79% and 69%. In validation, the model predicted ophthalmopathy progression with 70.59% sensitivity and 72.22% specificity; around twelve predicted patients were CT-confirmed with GO in a median of approximately six months.

For repertoire sequencing, the TCR beta CDR3 regions were amplified from RNA transcripts. The first round was an RT-PCR using HTBI primers with the Qiagen OneStep RT-PCR kit, and this first round was followed by a second-round multiplex PCR, then size selection and purification. Libraries were sequenced paired-end with 100 bp reads on an Illumina HiSeq2000. The paper's data handling went like this. SOAPnuke was used to process the reads, removing any read that contained adapters or uncalled bases, had a mean Phred below 15, or lacked an exact match to the constant primer or identifier. COPE v1.2.5 was used to merge the high-quality paired reads. Clonotypes were defined as unique nucleotide sequences and were aligned to IMGT TRB V, D and J references using MiTCR v1.1. The analysis was limited to V-J combinations with a frequency above 0.0001, which together covered roughly 99% of the repertoires. A TCR clonal expansion and chaos score per V-J combination was defined as the ratio of F50 clonal expansion to chaos observed in the TCRdist matrix. Features were reduced by Welch's t-statistics and random forest to some 13 V-J combinations, which fed a naive Bayes classifier. Thyroid-blood repertoire similarity was quantified with the Morisita-Horn index. TCRdb reworked the public reads: Q25 trimming with fastp, MiXCR clone assembly, productive beta chains retained. Rows merge per CDR3 protein into single entries with the most common DNA and genes. None of the V and J calls come from the authors' own analysis; TCRdb made them. The table for this sample lists about 1.1 million distinct CDR3 sequences; about two fifths of them were counted only once. The ten largest make up approximately 12% of the sample.

The sequencing sample was made of peripheral blood or thyroid tissue (not recorded which). Here the chain combines TRBV7-8 and TRBJ1-1, with a weak D call of TRBD1 (5 bases match). The clonotype was recovered from an adult man with Graves' hyperthyroidism. The nucleotide sequence reads as follows: TGTGCCAGCAGCTTAGTAACCGGGGCCACTGAAGCTTTCTTT. This gives the protein CASSLVTGATEAFF. The full variable domain, with segments outside the CDR3 supplied by the reference TRBV7-8 and TRBJ1-1 proteins, appears as GAGVSQSPRYKVAKRGQDVALRCDPISGHVSLFWYQQALGQGPEFLTYFQNEAQLDKSGLPSDRFFAERPEGSVSTLKIQRTQQEDSAVYLCASSLVTGATEAFFGQGTRLTVV.